This paragraph reports one T cell receptor (beta chain). V was clipped by 4 bases and J by 5 bases; unmatched bases: 13. CDR3 length: 16 amino acids. Germline V gene lookup returns CDR1 SGHTA and CDR2 FQGNSA. The data stem from a study of identical twins. Via MiXCR, TCRdb re-called the 5' RACE reads, giving one row per CDR3 protein. The sample records 500,000 to 600,000 distinct CDR3 sequences, less than 25% being singletons. The sample was also linked to a second study, of T cells expressing NK-cell markers. Per that study: Sorted CD3+CD56-NKG2C+, CD3+CD56+NKG2C+ and CD3+CD56+NKG2C- T cells supplied the TCR beta repertoires.

The source material was CD4+ T cells sorted from blood. The rearrangement uses TRBV7-2 and TRBJ2-7; 8 bases are shared with TRBD2. This TCR derives from a woman in her late teens or twenties in good health. The CDR3 DNA is TGTGCCAGCAGCTCCCAGTTCCGAGCGGGAGCCCACGAGCAGTACTTC. Amino acid sequence: CASSSQFRAGAHEQYF.